This section outlines one T cell receptor beta chain sequence together with its context. The entry originates in a study of blood T cell repertoires in COVID-19. Looking at the study overall: Sample material is recorded as cDNA or gDNA derived from T cells, B-cell-depleted T cells, or PBMCs.

Trimming at V came to 3 bases and at J to 4 bases, leaving 6 bases not matched to a gene. This CDR3 has 15 residues. Germline CDR1 LGHDT, CDR2 YNNKEL (reference sequence). In the authors' workflow: Amplified reference gene primers provided the basis for estimating nucleated cell counts. Profiled with immunoSEQ multiplex PCR; TCRdb holds only in-frame clones, not every one. V and J calls and clone size are given by that table; D and trimming were obtained from the DNA. The sample contains roughly 230,000 clones, 80% to 90% of which appear only once. The sequence derives from a man aged 50 or older with acute or convalescent COVID-19. The specimen sequenced was peripheral blood. The chain couples TRBV3-1 (or the pseudogene TRBV3-2) to TRBJ1-2, with 9 nucleotides matching TRBD1. For the CDR3, the DNA is TGTGCCAGCAGCCAGGTTACAGGGGGCTCCTATGGCTACACCTTC. Translated: CASSQVTGGSYGYTF.